This T cell receptor beta chain derives from a study of blood T cells in healthy people across ages. For the second PCR, which ran for roughly 6 to 11 cycles, a sample-barcoded 5' primer and a J-beta primer mix were used. TCRdb re-derived calls from the 5' RACE reads in MiXCR, one entry per CDR3 protein. Here the sample spans around 650,000 distinct CDR3 sequences, around 38% being singletons. CDR3 length: 18 amino acids. With V trimmed by 5 bases and J by 0 bases, 8 bases remained unmatched. Germline assignment: CDR1 SGHTA and CDR2 FQGNSA. V is TRBV7-2 and J is TRBJ2-6, with 9 bases lining up with TRBD1. Sequenced: blood. The clonotype was recovered from an older man in good health. CDR3 loop: CASSAAGTGSSGANVLTF. The CDR3 DNA sequence: TGTGCCAGCAGCGCGGCCGGGACAGGGAGCTCTGGGGCCAACGTCCTGACTTTC.